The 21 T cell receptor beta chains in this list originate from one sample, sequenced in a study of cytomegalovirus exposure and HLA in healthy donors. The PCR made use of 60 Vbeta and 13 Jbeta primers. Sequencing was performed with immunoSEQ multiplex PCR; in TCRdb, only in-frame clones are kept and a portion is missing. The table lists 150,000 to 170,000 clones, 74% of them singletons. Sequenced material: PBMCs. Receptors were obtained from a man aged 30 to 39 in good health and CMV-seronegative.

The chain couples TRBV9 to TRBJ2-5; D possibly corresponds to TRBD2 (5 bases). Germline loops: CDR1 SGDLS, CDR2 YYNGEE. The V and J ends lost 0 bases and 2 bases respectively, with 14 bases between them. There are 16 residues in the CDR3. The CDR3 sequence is CASSVGRLGSQETQYF. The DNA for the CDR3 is TGTGCCAGCAGCGTAGGTCGACTTGGGAGTCAAGAGACCCAGTACTTC.

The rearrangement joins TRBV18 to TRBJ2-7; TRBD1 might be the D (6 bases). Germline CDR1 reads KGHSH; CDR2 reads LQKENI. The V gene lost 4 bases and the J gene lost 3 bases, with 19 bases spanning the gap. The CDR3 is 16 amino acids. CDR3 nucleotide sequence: TGTGCCAGCTCACTTAAAATGACAGGTAGTGGCTACGAGCAGTACTTC. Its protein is CASSLKMTGSGYEQYF. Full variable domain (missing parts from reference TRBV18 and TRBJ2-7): NAGVMQNPRHLVRRRGQEARLRCSPMKGHSHVYWYRQLPEEGLKFMVYLQKENIIDESGMPKERFSAEFPKEGPSILRIQQVVRGDSAAYFCASSLKMTGSGYEQYFGPGTRLTVT.

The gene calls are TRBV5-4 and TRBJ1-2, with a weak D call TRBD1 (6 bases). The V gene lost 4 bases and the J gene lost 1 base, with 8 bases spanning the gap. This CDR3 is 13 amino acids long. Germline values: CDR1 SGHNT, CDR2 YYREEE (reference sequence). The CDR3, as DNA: TGTGCCAGCAGCCTCAGGGGTAACTATGGCTACACCTTC. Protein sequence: CASSLRGNYGYTF. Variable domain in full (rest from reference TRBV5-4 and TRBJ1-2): ETGVTQSPTHLIKTRGQQVTLRCSSQSGHNTVSWYQQALGQGPQFIFQYYREEENGRGNFPPRFSGLQFPNYSSELNVNALELDDSALYLCASSLRGNYGYTFGSGTRLTVV.

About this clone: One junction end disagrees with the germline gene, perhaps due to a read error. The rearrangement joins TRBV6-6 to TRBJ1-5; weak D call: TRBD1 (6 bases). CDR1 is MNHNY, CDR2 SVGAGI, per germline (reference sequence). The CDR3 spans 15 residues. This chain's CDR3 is CASSLRGGGNQPQNF. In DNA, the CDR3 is TGTGCCAGCAGTTTAAGGGGGGGCGGCAATCAGCCCCAGAATTTT.

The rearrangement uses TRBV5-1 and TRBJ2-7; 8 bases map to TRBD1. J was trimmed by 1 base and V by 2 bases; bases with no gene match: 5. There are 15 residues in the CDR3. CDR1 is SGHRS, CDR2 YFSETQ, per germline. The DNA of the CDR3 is TGCGCCAGCAGCTTTGGGGGACAGGTTTCCTACGAGCAGTACTTC. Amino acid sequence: CASSFGGQVSYEQYF.

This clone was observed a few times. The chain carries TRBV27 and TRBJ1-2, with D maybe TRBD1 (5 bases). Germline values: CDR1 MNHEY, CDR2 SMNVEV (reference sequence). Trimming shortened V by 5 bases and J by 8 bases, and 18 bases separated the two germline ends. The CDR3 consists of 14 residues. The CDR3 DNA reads TGTGCCAGCAGTACACGGGCGGGGGATAGGGGCTACACCTTC. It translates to CASSTRAGDRGYTF.

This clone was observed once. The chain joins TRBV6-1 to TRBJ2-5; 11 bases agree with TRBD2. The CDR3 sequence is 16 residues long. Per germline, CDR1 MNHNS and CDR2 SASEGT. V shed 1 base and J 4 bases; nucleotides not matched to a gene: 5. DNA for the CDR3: TGTGCCAGCAGTGAAGGCTCTAGCGGGGGGTTAGAGACCCAGTACTTC. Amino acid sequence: CASSEGSSGGLETQYF.

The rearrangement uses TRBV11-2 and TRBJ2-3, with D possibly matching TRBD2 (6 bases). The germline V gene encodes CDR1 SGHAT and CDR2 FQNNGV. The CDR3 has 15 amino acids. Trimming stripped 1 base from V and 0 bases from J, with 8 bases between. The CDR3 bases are TGTGCCAGCAGCTTAGCGGGGGAGAGCACAGATACGCAGTATTTT. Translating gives CASSLAGESTDTQYF. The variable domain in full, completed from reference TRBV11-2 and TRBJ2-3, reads EAGVAQSPRYKIIEKRQSVAFWCNPISGHATLYWYQQILGQGPKLLIQFQNNGVVDDSQLPKDRFSAERLKGVDSTLKIQPAKLEDSAVYLCASSLAGESTDTQYFGPGTRLTVL.

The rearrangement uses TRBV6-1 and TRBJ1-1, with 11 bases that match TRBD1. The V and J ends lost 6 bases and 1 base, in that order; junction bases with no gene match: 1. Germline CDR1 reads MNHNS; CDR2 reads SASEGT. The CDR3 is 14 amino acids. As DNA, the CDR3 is TGTGCCAGCAGAGGACAGGGGGCGAACACTGAAGCTTTCTTT. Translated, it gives CASRGQGANTEAFF.

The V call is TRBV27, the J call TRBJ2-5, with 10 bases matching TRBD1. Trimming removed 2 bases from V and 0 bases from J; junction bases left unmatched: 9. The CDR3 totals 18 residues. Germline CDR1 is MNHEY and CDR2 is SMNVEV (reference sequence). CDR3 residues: CASSLRLPGQGYQETQYF. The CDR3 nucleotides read TGTGCCAGCAGTTTAAGACTACCGGGACAGGGGTACCAAGAGACCCAGTACTTC.

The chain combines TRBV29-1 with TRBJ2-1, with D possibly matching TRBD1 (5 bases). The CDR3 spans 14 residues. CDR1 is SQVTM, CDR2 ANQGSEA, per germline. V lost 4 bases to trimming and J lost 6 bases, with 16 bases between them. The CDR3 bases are TGCAGCGTTGTGGATGGTGGGGCGCGCAATGAGCAGTTCTTC. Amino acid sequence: CSVVDGGARNEQFF.

The CDR3 DNA reads as TGTGCCAGCAGCCAACTAAGCCCCGAGACTGAAGCTTTCTTT. This encodes CASSQLSPETEAFF. The rearrangement joins TRBV7-8 to TRBJ1-1, with D unclear. This CDR3 comprises 14 residues. Germline CDR1 SGHVS, CDR2 FQNEAQ. V lost 5 bases, J lost 5 bases, and 15 bases lay in between.

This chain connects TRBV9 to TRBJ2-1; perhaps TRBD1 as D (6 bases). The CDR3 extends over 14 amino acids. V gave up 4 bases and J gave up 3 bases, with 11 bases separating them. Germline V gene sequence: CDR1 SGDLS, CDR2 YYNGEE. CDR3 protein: CASSLGQNYNEQFF. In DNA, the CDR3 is TGTGCCAGCAGCCTCGGACAGAACTACAATGAGCAGTTCTTC.

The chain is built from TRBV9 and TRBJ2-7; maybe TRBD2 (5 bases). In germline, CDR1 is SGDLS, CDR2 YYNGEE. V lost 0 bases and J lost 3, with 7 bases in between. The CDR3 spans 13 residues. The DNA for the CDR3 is TGTGCCAGCAGCGTAGACGGGGACTACGAGCAGTACTTC. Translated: CASSVDGDYEQYF.

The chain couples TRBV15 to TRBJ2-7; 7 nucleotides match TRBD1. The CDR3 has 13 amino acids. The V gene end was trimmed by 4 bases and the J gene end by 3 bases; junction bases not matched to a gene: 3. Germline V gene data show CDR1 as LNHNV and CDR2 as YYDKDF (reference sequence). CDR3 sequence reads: CATSKGGSYEQYF. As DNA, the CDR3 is TGTGCCACCAGCAAAGGGGGCAGCTACGAGCAGTACTTC.

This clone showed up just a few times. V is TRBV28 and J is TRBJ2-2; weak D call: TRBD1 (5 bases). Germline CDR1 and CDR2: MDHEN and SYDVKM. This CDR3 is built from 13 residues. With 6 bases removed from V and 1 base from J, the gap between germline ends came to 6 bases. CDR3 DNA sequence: TGTGCCAGCAGAACAGGGAACACCGGGGAGCTGTTTTTT. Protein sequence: CASRTGNTGELFF.

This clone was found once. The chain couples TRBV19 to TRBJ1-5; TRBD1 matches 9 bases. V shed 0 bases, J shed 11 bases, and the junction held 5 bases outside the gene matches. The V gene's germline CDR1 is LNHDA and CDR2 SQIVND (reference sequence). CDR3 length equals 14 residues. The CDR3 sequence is CASSIDPDRGTQHF. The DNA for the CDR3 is TGTGCCAGTAGTATAGACCCAGACAGGGGGACCCAGCATTTT.

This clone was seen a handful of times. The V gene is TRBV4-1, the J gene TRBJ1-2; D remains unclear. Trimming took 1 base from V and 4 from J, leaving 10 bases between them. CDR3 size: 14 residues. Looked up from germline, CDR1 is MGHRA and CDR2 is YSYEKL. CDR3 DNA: TGCGCCAGCAGCCAAGGTTCGGGGATCTATGGCTACACCTTC. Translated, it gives CASSQGSGIYGYTF.

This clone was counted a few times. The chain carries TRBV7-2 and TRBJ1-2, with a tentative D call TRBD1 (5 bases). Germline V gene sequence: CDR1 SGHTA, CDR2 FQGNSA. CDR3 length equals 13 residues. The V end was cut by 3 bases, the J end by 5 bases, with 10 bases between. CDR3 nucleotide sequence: TGTGCCAGCAGCTTCGACCGACAGTATGGCTACACCTTC. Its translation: CASSFDRQYGYTF.

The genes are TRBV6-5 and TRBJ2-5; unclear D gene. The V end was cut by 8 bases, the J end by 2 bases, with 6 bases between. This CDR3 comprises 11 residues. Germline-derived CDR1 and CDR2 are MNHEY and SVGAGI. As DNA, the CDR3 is TGTGCCAGCTCAGGTCAAGAGACCCAGTACTTC. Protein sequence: CASSGQETQYF.

The CDR3 DNA follows: TGTGCCAGCAGTTTACCGGGTCCTGCAACTAATGAAAAACTGTTTTTT. Protein sequence: CASSLPGPATNEKLFF. V is TRBV28 and J is TRBJ1-4; D is ambiguous. The CDR3 totals 16 residues. V lost 2 bases and J lost 0, with 10 bases in between. Germline V gives CDR1 MDHEN, CDR2 SYDVKM.